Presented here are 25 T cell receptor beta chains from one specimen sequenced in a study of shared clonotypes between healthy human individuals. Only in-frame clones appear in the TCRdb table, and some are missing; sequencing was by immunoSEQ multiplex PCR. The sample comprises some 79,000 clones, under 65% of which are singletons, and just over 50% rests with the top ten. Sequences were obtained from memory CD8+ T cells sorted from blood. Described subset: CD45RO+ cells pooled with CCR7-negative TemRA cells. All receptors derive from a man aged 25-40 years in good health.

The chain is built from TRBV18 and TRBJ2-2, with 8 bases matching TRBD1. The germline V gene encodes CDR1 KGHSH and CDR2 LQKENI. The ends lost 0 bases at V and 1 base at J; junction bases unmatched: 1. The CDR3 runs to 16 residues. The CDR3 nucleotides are TGTGCCAGCTCACCACCCGGGACAGGGAACACCGGGGAGCTGTTTTTT. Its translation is CASSPPGTGNTGELFF.

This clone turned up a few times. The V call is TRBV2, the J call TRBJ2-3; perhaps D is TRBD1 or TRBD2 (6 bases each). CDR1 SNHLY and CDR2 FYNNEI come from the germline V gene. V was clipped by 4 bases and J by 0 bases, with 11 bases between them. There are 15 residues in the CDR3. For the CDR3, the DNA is TGTGCCAGCAGTGGGGGGGCAGGTAGCACAGATACGCAGTATTTT. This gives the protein CASSGGAGSTDTQYF.

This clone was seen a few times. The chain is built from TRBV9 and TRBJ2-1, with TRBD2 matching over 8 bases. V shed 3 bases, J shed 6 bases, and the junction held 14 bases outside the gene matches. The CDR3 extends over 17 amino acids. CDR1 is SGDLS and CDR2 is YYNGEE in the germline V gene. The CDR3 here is CASSAAPTGRGGNEQFF. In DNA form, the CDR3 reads TGTGCCAGCAGCGCGGCCCCGACCGGGAGGGGGGGCAATGAGCAGTTCTTC. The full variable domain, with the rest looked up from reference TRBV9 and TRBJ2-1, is DSGVTQTPKHLITATGQRVTLRCSPRSGDLSVYWYQQSLDQGLQFLIQYYNGEERAKGNILERFSAQQFPDLHSELNLSSLELGDSALYFCASSAAPTGRGGNEQFFGPGTRLTVL.

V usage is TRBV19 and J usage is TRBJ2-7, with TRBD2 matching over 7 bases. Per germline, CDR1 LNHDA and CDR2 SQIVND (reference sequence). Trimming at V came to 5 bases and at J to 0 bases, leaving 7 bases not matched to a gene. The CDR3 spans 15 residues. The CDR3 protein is CASSDPSGHSYEQYF. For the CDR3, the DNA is TGTGCCAGTAGTGACCCTAGCGGACACTCCTACGAGCAGTACTTC.

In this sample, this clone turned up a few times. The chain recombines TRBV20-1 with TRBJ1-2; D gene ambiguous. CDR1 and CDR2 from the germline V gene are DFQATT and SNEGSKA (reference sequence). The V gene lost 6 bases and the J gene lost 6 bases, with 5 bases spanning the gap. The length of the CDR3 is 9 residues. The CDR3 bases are TGCAGTGCCGCGAATGGCTACACCTTC. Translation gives CSAANGYTF.

CDR3 nucleotides: TGTGCCAGCAGCCCCTTCGGGGGCATAAATGAGCAGTTCTTC. It is translated as CASSPFGGINEQFF. The V gene is TRBV9, the J gene TRBJ2-1; D tentatively reads TRBD1 or TRBD2 (6 bases each). Trimming removed 4 bases at V and 7 bases at J, with 15 bases between. The CDR3 extends over 14 amino acids. The germline CDR1 and CDR2 sequences are SGDLS and YYNGEE.

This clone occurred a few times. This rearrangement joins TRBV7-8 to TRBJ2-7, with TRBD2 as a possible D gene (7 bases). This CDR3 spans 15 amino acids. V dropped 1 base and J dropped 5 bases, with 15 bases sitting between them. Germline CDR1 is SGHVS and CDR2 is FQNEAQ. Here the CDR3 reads CASSLEPGGLDEQYF. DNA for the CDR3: TGTGCCAGCAGCTTAGAGCCCGGGGGGCTCGACGAGCAGTACTTC.

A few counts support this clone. Here the CDR3 reads CASGPGTGDWGNQPQHF. The CDR3 nucleotides are TGTGCCAGTGGTCCCGGGACAGGGGATTGGGGCAATCAGCCCCAGCATTTT. The chain is built from TRBV19 and TRBJ1-5; 10 nucleotides match TRBD1. V shed 8 bases and J 2 bases; nucleotides not matched to a gene: 12. The CDR3 totals 17 residues. Germline CDR1 is LNHDA and CDR2 is SQIVND (reference sequence).

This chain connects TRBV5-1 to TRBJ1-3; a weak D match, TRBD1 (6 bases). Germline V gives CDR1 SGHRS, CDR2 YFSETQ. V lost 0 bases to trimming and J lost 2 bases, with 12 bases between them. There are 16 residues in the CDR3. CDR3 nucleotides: TGCGCCAGCAGCTTGGTCCCAGGGGTGACTGGAAACACCATATATTTT. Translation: CASSLVPGVTGNTIYF. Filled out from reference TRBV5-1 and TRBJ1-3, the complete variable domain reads KAGVTQTPRYLIKTRGQQVTLSCSPISGHRSVSWYQQTPGQGLQFLFEYFSETQRNKGNFPGRFSGRQFSNSRSEMNVSTLELGDSALYLCASSLVPGVTGNTIYFGEGSWLTVV.

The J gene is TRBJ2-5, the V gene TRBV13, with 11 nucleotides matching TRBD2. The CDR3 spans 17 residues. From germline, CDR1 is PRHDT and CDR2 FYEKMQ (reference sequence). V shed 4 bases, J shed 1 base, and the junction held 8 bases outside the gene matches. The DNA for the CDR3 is TGTGCCAGCAGCTCTCTACTAGCGGGAGCCCTCCAAGAGACCCAGTACTTC. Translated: CASSSLLAGALQETQYF.

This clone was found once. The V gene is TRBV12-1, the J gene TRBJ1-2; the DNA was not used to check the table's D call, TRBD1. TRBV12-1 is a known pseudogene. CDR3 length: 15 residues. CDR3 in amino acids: CASSRRTGVSYGYTF. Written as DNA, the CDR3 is TGTGCCAGCAGCCGAAGGACAGGGGTTAGCTATGGCTACACCTTC.

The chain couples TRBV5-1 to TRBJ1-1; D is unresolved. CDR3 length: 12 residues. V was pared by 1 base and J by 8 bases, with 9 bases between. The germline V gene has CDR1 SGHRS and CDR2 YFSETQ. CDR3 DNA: TGCGCCAGCAGCTTGACACGGCAAGAAGCTTTCTTT. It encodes CASSLTRQEAFF.

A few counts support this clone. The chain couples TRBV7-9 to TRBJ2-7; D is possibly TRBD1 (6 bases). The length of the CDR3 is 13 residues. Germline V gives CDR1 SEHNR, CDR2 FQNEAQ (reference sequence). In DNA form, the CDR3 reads TGTGGCGCAGAGTCAGGGGCGTCTAACGAGCAGTACTTC. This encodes CGAESGASNEQYF.

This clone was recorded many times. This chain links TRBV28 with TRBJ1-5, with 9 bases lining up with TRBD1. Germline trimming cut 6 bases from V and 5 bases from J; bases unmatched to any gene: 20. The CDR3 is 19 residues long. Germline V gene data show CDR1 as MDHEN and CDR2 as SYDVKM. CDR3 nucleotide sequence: TGTGCCAGCAGGCTTACTCGCTTCGACAGGGGGAACCAAGATCAGCCCCAGCATTTT. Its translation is CASRLTRFDRGNQDQPQHF.

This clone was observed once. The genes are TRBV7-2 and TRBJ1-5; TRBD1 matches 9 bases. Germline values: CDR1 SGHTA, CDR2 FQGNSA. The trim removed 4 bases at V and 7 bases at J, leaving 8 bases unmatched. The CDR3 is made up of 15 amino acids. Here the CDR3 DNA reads TGTGCCAGCAGCTCAACCGGGACAGGGAGCCAGCCCCAGCATTTT. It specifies CASSSTGTGSQPQHF.

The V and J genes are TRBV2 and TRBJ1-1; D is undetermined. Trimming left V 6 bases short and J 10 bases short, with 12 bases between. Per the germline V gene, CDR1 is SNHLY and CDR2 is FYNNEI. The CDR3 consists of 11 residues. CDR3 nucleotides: TGTGCCAGCAGCCCCTCGTCGGGAGCTTTCTTT. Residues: CASSPSSGAFF. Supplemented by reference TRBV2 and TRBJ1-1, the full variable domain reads EPEVTQTPSHQVTQMGQEVILRCVPISNHLYFYWYRQILGQKVEFLVSFYNNEISEKSEIFDDQFSVERPDGSNFTLKIRSTKLEDSAMYFCASSPSSGAFFGQGTRLTVV.

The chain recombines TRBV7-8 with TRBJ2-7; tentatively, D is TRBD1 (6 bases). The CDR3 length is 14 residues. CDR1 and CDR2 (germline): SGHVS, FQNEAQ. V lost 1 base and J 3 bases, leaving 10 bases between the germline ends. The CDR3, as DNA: TGTGCCAGCAGCTTAGAACAGGGTAGCTACGAGCAGTACTTC. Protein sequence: CASSLEQGSYEQYF.

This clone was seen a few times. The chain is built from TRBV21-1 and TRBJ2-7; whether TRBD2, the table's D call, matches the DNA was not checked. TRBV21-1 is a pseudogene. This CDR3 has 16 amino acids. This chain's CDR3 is CASSPRGAENPYEQYF. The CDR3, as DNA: TGTGCCAGCAGCCCCCGGGGAGCGGAGAACCCCTACGAGCAGTACTTC.

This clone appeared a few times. In DNA, the CDR3 is TGTGCCAGCAGCTATTCCGGGACAGGACCCTACGAGCAGTACTTC. This encodes CASSYSGTGPYEQYF. The chain links TRBV25-1 to TRBJ2-7; 8 bases align to TRBD1. Germline CDR1 is MGHDK and CDR2 is SYGVNS. The junction had 9 bases not matched to a gene; V was cut back by 6 bases and J by 2 bases. The CDR3 spans 15 residues.

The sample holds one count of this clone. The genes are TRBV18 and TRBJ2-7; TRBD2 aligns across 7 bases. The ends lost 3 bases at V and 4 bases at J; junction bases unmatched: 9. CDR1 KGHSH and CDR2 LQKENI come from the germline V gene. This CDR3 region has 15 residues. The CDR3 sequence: CASSPLVAGVYEQYF. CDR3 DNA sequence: TGTGCCAGCTCACCCCTGGTGGCGGGAGTGTACGAGCAGTACTTC.

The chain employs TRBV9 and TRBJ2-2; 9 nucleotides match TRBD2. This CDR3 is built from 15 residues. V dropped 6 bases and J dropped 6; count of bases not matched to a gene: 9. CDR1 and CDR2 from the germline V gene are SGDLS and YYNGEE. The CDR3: CASKGTSQVPGELFF. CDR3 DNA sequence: TGTGCCAGCAAAGGGACTAGCCAGGTCCCCGGGGAGCTGTTTTTT.

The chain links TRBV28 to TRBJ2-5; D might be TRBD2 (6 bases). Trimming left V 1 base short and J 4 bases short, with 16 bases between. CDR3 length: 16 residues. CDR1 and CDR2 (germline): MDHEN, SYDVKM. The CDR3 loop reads CASSLFTGEMGETQYF. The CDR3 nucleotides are TGTGCCAGCAGTTTATTCACGGGGGAAATGGGAGAGACCCAGTACTTC.

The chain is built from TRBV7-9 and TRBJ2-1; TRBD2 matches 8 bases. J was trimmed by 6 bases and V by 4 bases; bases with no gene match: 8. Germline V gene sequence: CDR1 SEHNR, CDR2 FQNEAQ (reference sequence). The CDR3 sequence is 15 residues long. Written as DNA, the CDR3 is TGTGCCAGCAGCTCTGAGCGGGGGACCCCCAATGAGCAGTTCTTC. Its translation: CASSSERGTPNEQFF.

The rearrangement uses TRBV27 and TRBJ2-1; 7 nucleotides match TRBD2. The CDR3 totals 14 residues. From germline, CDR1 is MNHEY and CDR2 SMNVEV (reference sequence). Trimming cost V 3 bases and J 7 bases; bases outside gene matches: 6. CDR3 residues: CASSLAGVRNEQFF. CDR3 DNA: TGTGCCAGCAGTTTGGCGGGAGTTCGAAATGAGCAGTTCTTC.

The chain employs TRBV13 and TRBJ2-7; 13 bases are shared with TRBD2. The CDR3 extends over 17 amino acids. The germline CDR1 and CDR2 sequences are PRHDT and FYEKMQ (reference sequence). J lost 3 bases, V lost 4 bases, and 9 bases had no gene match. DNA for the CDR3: TGTGCCAGCAGCTCCCGTGGACTAGCGGGAGAACACTACGAGCAGTACTTC. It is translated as CASSSRGLAGEHYEQYF.